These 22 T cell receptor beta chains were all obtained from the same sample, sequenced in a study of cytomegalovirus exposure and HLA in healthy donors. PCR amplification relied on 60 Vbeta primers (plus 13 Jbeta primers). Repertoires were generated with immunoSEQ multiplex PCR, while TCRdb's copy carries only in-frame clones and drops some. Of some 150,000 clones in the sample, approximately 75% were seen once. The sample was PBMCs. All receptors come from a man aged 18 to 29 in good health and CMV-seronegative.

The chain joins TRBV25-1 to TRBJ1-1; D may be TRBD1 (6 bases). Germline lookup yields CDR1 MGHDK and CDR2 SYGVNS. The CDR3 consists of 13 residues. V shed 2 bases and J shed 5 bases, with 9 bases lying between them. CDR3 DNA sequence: TGTGCCAGCAGTGAAGCAGGGGAAACTGAAGCTTTCTTT. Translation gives CASSEAGETEAFF.

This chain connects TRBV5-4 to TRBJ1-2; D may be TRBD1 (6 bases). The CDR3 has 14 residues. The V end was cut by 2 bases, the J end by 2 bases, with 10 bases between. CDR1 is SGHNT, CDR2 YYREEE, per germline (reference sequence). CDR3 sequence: CASSFGQKNYGYTF. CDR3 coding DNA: TGTGCCAGCAGCTTTGGACAGAAGAACTATGGCTACACCTTC.

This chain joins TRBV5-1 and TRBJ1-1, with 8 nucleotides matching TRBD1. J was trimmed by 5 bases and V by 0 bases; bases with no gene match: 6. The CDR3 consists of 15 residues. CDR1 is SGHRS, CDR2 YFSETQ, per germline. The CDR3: CASSLVTGQGTEAFF. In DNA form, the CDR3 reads TGCGCCAGCAGCTTGGTAACTGGACAGGGTACTGAAGCTTTCTTT. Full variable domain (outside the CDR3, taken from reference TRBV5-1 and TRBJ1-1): KAGVTQTPRYLIKTRGQQVTLSCSPISGHRSVSWYQQTPGQGLQFLFEYFSETQRNKGNFPGRFSGRQFSNSRSEMNVSTLELGDSALYLCASSLVTGQGTEAFFGQGTRLTVV.

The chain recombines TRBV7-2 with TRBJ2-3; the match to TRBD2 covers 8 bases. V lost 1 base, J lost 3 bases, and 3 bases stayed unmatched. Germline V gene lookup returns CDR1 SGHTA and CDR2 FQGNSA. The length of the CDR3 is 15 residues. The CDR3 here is CASSLDPGGTDTQYF. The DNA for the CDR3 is TGTGCCAGCAGCTTAGATCCGGGGGGGACAGATACGCAGTATTTT.

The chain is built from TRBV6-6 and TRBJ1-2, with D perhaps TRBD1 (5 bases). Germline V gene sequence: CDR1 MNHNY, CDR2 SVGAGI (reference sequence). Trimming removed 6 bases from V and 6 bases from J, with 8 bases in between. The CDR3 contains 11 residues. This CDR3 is CASSLQDGYTF. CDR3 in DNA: TGTGCCAGCAGCCTACAGGATGGCTACACCTTC.

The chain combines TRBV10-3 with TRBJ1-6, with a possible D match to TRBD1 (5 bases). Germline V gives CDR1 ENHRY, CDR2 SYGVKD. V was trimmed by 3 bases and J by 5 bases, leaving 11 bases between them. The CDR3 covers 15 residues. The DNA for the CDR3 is TGTGCCATCAGTGAATGGGGACTGAATAATTCACCCCTCCACTTT. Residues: CAISEWGLNNSPLHF.

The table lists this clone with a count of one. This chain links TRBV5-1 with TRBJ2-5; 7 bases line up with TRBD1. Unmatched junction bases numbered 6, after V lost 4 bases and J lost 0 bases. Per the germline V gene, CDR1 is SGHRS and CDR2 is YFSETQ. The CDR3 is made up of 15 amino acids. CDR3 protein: CASSHGTANQETQYF. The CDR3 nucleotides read TGCGCCAGCAGCCACGGGACAGCCAACCAAGAGACCCAGTACTTC.

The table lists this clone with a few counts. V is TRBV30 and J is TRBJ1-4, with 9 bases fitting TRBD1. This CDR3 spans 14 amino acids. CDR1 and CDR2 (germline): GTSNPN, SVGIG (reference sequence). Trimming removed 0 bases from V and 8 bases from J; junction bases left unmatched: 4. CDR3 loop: CAWSVTGGEEKLFF. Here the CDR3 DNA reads TGTGCCTGGAGTGTGACAGGGGGTGAGGAAAAACTGTTTTTT.

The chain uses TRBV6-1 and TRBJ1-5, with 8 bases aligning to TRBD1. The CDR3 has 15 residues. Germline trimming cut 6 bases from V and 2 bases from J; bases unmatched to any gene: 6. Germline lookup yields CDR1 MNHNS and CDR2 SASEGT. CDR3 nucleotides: TGTGCCAGCAGCGCAATGGGACAGGGCAATCAGCCCCAGCATTTT. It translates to CASSAMGQGNQPQHF.

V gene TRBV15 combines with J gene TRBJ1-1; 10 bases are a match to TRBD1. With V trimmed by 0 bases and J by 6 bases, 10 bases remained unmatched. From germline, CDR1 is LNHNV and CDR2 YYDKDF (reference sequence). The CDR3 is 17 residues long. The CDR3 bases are TGTGCCACCAGCAGAGAAATGACAGGGGGCGCGAAGGCTGAAGCTTTCTTT. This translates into CATSREMTGGAKAEAFF.

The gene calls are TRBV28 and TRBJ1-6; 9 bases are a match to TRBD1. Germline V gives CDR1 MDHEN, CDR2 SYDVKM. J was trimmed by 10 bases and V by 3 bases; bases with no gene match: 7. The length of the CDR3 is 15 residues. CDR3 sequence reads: CASSFPRQGGSPLHF. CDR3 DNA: TGTGCCAGCAGTTTTCCTCGACAGGGGGGATCACCCCTCCACTTT. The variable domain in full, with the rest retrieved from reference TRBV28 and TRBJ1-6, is DVKVTQSSRYLVKRTGEKVFLECVQDMDHENMFWYRQDPGLGLRLIYFSYDVKMKEKGDIPEGYSVSREKKERFSLILESASTNQTSMYLCASSFPRQGGSPLHFGNGTRLTVT.

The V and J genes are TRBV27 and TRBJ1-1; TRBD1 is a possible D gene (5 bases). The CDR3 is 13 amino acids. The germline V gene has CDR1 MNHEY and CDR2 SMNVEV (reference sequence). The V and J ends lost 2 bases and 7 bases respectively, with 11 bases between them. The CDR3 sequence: CASSLRSGIEAFF. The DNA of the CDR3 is TGTGCCAGCAGTTTAAGGTCAGGGATTGAAGCTTTCTTT.

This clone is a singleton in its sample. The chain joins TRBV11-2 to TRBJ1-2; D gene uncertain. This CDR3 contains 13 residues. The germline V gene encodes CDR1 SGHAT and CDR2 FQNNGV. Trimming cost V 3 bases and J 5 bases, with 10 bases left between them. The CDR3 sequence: CASSFPGGYGYTF. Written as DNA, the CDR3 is TGTGCCAGCAGCTTCCCAGGCGGGTATGGCTACACCTTC.

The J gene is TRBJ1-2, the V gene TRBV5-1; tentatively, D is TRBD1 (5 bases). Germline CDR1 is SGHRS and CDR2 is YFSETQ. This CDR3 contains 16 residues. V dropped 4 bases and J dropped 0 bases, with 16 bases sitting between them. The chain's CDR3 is CASSGILTESNYGYTF. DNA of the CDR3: TGCGCCAGCAGCGGGATACTGACAGAATCTAACTATGGCTACACCTTC. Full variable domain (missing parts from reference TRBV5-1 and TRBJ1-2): KAGVTQTPRYLIKTRGQQVTLSCSPISGHRSVSWYQQTPGQGLQFLFEYFSETQRNKGNFPGRFSGRQFSNSRSEMNVSTLELGDSALYLCASSGILTESNYGYTFGSGTRLTVV.

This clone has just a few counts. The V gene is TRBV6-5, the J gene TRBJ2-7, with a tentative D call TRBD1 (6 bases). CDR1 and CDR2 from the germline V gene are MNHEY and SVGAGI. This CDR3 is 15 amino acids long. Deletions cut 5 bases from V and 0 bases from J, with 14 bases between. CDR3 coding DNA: TGTGCCAGCAGTCGGGTTGCAGGGGACTCCTACGAGCAGTACTTC. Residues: CASSRVAGDSYEQYF.

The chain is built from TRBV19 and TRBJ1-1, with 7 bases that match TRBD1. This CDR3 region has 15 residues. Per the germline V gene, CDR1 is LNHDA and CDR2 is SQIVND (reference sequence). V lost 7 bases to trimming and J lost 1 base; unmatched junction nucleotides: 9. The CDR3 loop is CASTLAGTANTEAFF. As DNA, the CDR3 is TGTGCCAGTACTCTCGCCGGGACAGCGAACACTGAAGCTTTCTTT. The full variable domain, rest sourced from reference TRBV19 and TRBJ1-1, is DGGITQSPKYLFRKEGQNVTLSCEQNLNHDAMYWYRQDPGQGLRLIYYSQIVNDFQKGDIAEGYSVSREKKESFPLTVTSAQKNPTAFYLCASTLAGTANTEAFFGQGTRLTVV.

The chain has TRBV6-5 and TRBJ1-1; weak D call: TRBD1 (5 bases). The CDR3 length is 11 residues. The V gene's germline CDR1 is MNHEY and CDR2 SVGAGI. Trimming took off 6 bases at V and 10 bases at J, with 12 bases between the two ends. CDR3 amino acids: CASSQGHRAFF. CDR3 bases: TGTGCCAGCAGCCAGGGCCATAGAGCTTTCTTT.

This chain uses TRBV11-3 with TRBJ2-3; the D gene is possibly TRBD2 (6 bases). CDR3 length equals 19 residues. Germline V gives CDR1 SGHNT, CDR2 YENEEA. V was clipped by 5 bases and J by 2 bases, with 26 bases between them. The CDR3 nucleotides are TGTGCCAGCAGCCCCCCCACGGGGGACCTTACGTCTGTCACAGATACGCAGTATTTT. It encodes CASSPPTGDLTSVTDTQYF. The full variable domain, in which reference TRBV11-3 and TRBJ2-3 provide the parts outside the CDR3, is EAGVVQSPRYKIIEKKQPVAFWCNPISGHNTLYWYLQNLGQGPELLIRYENEEAVDDSQLPKDRFSAERLKGVDSTLKIQPAELGDSAVYLCASSPPTGDLTSVTDTQYFGPGTRLTVL.

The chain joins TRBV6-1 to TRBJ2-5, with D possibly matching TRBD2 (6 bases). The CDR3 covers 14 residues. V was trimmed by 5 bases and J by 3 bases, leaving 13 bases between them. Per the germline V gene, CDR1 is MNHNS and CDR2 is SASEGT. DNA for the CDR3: TGTGCCAGCAGTAAAGGGACTCCTGAAGAGACCCAGTACTTC. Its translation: CASSKGTPEETQYF.

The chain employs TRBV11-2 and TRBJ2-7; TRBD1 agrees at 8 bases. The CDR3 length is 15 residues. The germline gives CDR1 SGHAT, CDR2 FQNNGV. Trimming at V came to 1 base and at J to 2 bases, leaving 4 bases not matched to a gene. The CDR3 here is CASSLAARGPYEQYV. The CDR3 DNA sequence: TGTGCCAGCAGCTTAGCCGCCAGGGGGCCCTACGAGCAGTACGTC.

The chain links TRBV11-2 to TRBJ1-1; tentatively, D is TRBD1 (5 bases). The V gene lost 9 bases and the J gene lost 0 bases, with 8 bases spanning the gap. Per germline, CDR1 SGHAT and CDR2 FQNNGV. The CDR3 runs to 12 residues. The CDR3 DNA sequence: TGTGCCAGTAGGGGCCTGAACACTGAAGCTTTCTTT. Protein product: CASRGLNTEAFF.

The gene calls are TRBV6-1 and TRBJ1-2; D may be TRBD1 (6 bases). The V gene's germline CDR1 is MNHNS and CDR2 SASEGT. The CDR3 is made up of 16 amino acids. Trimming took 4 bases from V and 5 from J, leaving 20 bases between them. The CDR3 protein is CASSVRDKFYGYGYTF. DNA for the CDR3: TGTGCCAGCAGTGTCCGGGACAAATTCTATGGTTATGGCTACACCTTC.